These 28 T cell receptor beta chains came from one sample sequenced in a study of a mutant IDH1 vaccine in newly diagnosed glioma. No antigens are known for them. Profiling relied on immunoSEQ multiplex PCR, and the TCRdb table lists in-frame clones only, not all of them. Among tens of thousands of clones listed, around four fifths were seen once. The time point was: week 23, last vaccination. Every vaccine dose comprised 300 ug of mutant IDH1 20-mer peptide plus topical imiquimod. This material consisted of PBMCs, taken from a glioma patient whose treatment included an IDH1 peptide vaccine. The receptors come from a man aged 45-65 years with glioma.

Only one count was recorded for this clone. This chain connects TRBV5-1 to TRBJ2-2; 10 bases align to TRBD1. With V trimmed by 4 bases and J by 5 bases, 5 bases remained unmatched. This CDR3 has 15 amino acids. Germline assignment: CDR1 SGHRS and CDR2 YFSETQ. CDR3 loop: CASSRGQGGTGELFF. The CDR3 DNA is TGCGCCAGCAGCCGCGGACAGGGGGGAACCGGGGAGCTGTTTTTT.

V and J are TRBV11-2 and TRBJ1-1, with D perhaps matching TRBD1 (5 bases). V gave up 5 bases and J gave up 4 bases, with 17 bases separating them. Looked up from germline, CDR1 is SGHAT and CDR2 is FQNNGV. This CDR3 is built from 15 residues. Here the CDR3 DNA reads TGTGCCAGCAGCCCGGACGGCGGAAGGGGCACTGAAGCTTTCTTT. Its translation: CASSPDGGRGTEAFF.

This clone was seen just once. This chain joins TRBV5-1 and TRBJ2-5, with no clear D. The V gene's germline CDR1 is SGHRS and CDR2 YFSETQ. The V end lost 0 bases, the J end lost 4 bases, and 7 bases lay between the germline ends. This CDR3 has 13 residues. The DNA of the CDR3 is TGCGCCAGCAGCTTGGCGGGCGGAGAGACCCAGTACTTC. It specifies CASSLAGGETQYF.

The chain joins TRBV7-8 to TRBJ2-7, with a tentative D call TRBD1 (5 bases). The germline V gene encodes CDR1 SGHVS and CDR2 FQNEAQ. V was cut by 0 bases and J by 6 bases, with 12 bases left in between. The CDR3 sequence is 14 residues long. DNA of the CDR3: TGTGCCAGCAGCTTAGCCCAGGGAACGGGCGAGCAGTACTTC. It yields the protein CASSLAQGTGEQYF.

The chain employs TRBV7-2 and TRBJ1-2; D might be TRBD1 (5 bases). The germline V and J ends were trimmed by 0 bases and 2 bases, with 13 bases remaining between them. The germline V gene encodes CDR1 SGHTA and CDR2 FQGNSA. CDR3 length equals 16 residues. CDR3 nucleotide sequence: TGTGCCAGCAGCTTAGCGCTTGGGGGAGCCAACTATGGCTACACCTTC. Its protein product is CASSLALGGANYGYTF.

The V and J genes are TRBV2 and TRBJ1-1; D gene uncertain. CDR3 length: 13 residues. Trimming left V 5 bases short and J 3 bases short, with 10 bases between. In germline, CDR1 is SNHLY, CDR2 FYNNEI. CDR3 coding DNA: TGTGCCAGCAGTTTAAATTCGGACACTGAAGCTTTCTTT. This codes for CASSLNSDTEAFF. Based on the CDR3 plus reference TRBV2 and TRBJ1-1, the full variable domain is EPEVTQTPSHQVTQMGQEVILRCVPISNHLYFYWYRQILGQKVEFLVSFYNNEISEKSEIFDDQFSVERPDGSNFTLKIRSTKLEDSAMYFCASSLNSDTEAFFGQGTRLTVV.

The V and J genes are TRBV5-6 and TRBJ1-2; the match to TRBD1 covers 7 bases. V was clipped by 4 bases and J by 6 bases; unmatched bases: 9. The length of the CDR3 is 14 residues. The germline CDR1 and CDR2 sequences are SGHDT and YYEEEE. CDR3 sequence reads: CASSRETGYDGYTF. The DNA of the CDR3 is TGTGCCAGCAGCAGAGAGACAGGGTATGATGGCTACACCTTC.

The chain recombines TRBV6-5 with TRBJ1-6; TRBD1 is a possible D gene (5 bases). This CDR3 comprises 15 residues. V was trimmed by 4 bases and J by 9 bases, leaving 16 bases between them. Germline V gene lookup returns CDR1 MNHEY and CDR2 SVGAGI. The CDR3 protein is CASSSTGEGSSPLHF. The DNA for the CDR3 is TGTGCCAGCAGTTCAACGGGGGAGGGTTCTTCACCCCTCCACTTT.

Only a few counts were recorded for this clone. The genes are TRBV15 and TRBJ2-5; D remains unclear. Trimming cost V 0 bases and J 6 bases, with 5 bases left between them. The CDR3 consists of 12 residues. Germline V gene lookup returns CDR1 LNHNV and CDR2 YYDKDF (reference sequence). This CDR3 is CATSREVQTQYF. Written as DNA, the CDR3 is TGTGCCACCAGCAGAGAAGTGCAGACCCAGTACTTC.

V is TRBV19 and J is TRBJ1-5; D ambiguous. V lost 7 bases, J lost 6 bases, and 19 bases lay in between. The CDR3 spans 15 residues. Germline V lookup: CDR1 LNHDA, CDR2 SQIVND (reference sequence). This CDR3 reads CASTSPAIRGQPQHF. Here the CDR3 DNA reads TGTGCCAGTACCTCCCCGGCCATTCGTGGTCAGCCCCAGCATTTT.

This clone showed up just a few times. V gene TRBV6-1 combines with J gene TRBJ1-5; D gene uncertain. Germline V gene data show CDR1 as MNHNS and CDR2 as SASEGT. Between the trimmed V and J ends, which lost 7 bases and 0 bases, there was a span of 10 bases. The CDR3 length is 14 residues. This chain's CDR3 is CASTGQYSNQPQHF. DNA of the CDR3: TGTGCCAGCACCGGGCAGTATAGCAATCAGCCCCAGCATTTT.

The chain has TRBV5-6 and TRBJ2-7, with D perhaps matching TRBD1 or TRBD2 (5 bases each). Trimming left V 3 bases short and J 2 bases short, with 12 bases between. The CDR3 length is 14 residues. Germline V CDR1 and CDR2: SGHDT, YYEEEE. CDR3 sequence: CASSSGPLPYEQYF. The CDR3 DNA is TGTGCCAGCAGCTCGGGACCGCTCCCCTACGAGCAGTACTTC.

The J gene is TRBJ1-1, the V gene TRBV2; D is undetermined. With 4 bases removed from V and 11 bases from J, the gap between germline ends came to 26 bases. Germline-derived CDR1 and CDR2 are SNHLY and FYNNEI. CDR3 length: 16 residues. The CDR3 DNA follows: TGTGCCAGCAGTGCCACACGACATAATCTGCGCAACGGGGCTTTCTTT. This translates into CASSATRHNLRNGAFF. The full variable domain, its missing parts supplied by reference TRBV2 and TRBJ1-1, is EPEVTQTPSHQVTQMGQEVILRCVPISNHLYFYWYRQILGQKVEFLVSFYNNEISEKSEIFDDQFSVERPDGSNFTLKIRSTKLEDSAMYFCASSATRHNLRNGAFFGQGTRLTVV.

This chain joins TRBV10-3 and TRBJ1-2, with 8 bases identical to TRBD1. Unmatched junction bases numbered 6, after V lost 5 bases and J lost 4 bases. This CDR3 spans 14 amino acids. Germline V gene sequence: CDR1 ENHRY, CDR2 SYGVKD. The CDR3 protein is CAISPQGAGYGYTF. CDR3 bases: TGTGCCATCAGTCCCCAGGGGGCGGGCTATGGCTACACCTTC.

The rearrangement links TRBV5-1 to TRBJ2-3; weak D call: TRBD1 (6 bases). V was pared by 2 bases and J by 3 bases, with 22 bases between. The germline V gene encodes CDR1 SGHRS and CDR2 YFSETQ. This CDR3 spans 18 amino acids. The CDR3 DNA reads as TGCGCCAGCAGCTTAGAAGGGCGTGGGGGCCGGGGTACAGATACGCAGTATTTT. The encoded protein is CASSLEGRGGRGTDTQYF.

CDR3 protein: CASSARQGASGEQYF. In nucleotides, the CDR3 is TGTGCCAGCAGCGCAAGACAGGGCGCCTCGGGAGAGCAGTACTTC. V is TRBV9 and J is TRBJ2-7; TRBD1 aligns across 7 bases. J gave up 7 bases and V 3 bases, and 13 bases lay outside the gene matches. Germline CDR1 and CDR2: SGDLS and YYNGEE. This CDR3 has 15 residues.

The chain recombines TRBV5-4 with TRBJ1-1; possible D gene TRBD1, 5 bases. Germline assignment: CDR1 SGHNT and CDR2 YYREEE (reference sequence). Trimming removed 0 bases at V and 10 bases at J, with 16 bases between. The length of the CDR3 is 14 residues. CDR3 sequence: CASSLAGRVSGAFF. CDR3 DNA sequence: TGTGCCAGCAGCTTGGCAGGGAGGGTATCGGGAGCTTTCTTT.

There are a few counts of this clone. The chain employs TRBV5-5 and TRBJ2-7, with a tentative D call TRBD2 (5 bases). The germline V and J ends were trimmed by 2 bases and 3 bases, with 15 bases remaining between them. Germline CDR1 is SGHKS and CDR2 is YYEKEE (reference sequence). CDR3 size: 15 residues. This chain's CDR3 is CASSLETLGDYEQYF. Here the CDR3 DNA reads TGTGCCAGCAGCTTAGAAACCCTCGGGGACTACGAGCAGTACTTC.

This chain uses TRBV29-1 with TRBJ1-2; 8 bases are a match to TRBD1. CDR3 size: 13 residues. Trimming took 1 base from V and 2 from J; bases not matched to a gene: 0. CDR1 SQVTM and CDR2 ANQGSEA come from the germline V gene. CDR3 sequence: CSVEGTGNYGYTF. For the CDR3, the DNA is TGCAGCGTTGAAGGGACAGGGAACTATGGCTACACCTTC.

The rearrangement joins TRBV20-1 to TRBJ2-7, with D maybe TRBD1 (5 bases). The length of the CDR3 is 10 residues. Trimming shortened V by 6 bases and J by 5 bases, and 8 bases separated the two germline ends. Germline V lookup: CDR1 DFQATT, CDR2 SNEGSKA (reference sequence). The CDR3 DNA reads as TGCAGTGCCAGGGTGGACGAGCAGTACTTC. Translated, it gives CSARVDEQYF.

This clone was picked up a small number of times. V is TRBV23-1 and J is TRBJ1-5; D uncertain. TRBV23-1 belongs to the ORF category, with a function that is uncertain. The CDR3 runs to 14 residues. Trimming took off 4 bases at V and 4 bases at J, with 11 bases between the two ends. CDR3 sequence reads: CASSLRRWNQPQHF. CDR3 DNA: TGCGCCAGCAGTCTCAGGAGGTGGAATCAGCCCCAGCATTTT.

This rearrangement joins TRBV5-1 to TRBJ2-3; TRBD2 agrees at 12 bases. The V gene's germline CDR1 is SGHRS and CDR2 YFSETQ. Unmatched junction bases numbered 6, after V lost 4 bases and J lost 3 bases. CDR3 length: 16 residues. CDR3 DNA: TGCGCCAGCAGCCCAAGGACTAGCGGGGCGACAGATACGCAGTATTTT. Protein sequence: CASSPRTSGATDTQYF.

This clone has only one observation. The genes are TRBV28 and TRBJ2-3; D unclear. V was pared by 1 base and J by 5 bases, with 4 bases between. The CDR3 has 12 residues. Germline lookup yields CDR1 MDHEN and CDR2 SYDVKM. CDR3 nucleotide sequence: TGTGCCAGCAGTTTATATATAGATACGCAGTATTTT. Translation: CASSLYIDTQYF.

This clone has a handful of counts. V usage is TRBV5-8 and J usage is TRBJ1-5; TRBD1 matches 7 bases. CDR1 is SGHTS and CDR2 is YDEGEE in the germline V gene. CDR3 length: 15 residues. Germline trimming cut 0 bases from V and 4 bases from J; bases unmatched to any gene: 4. CDR3 sequence (DNA): TGTGCCAGCAGCTTGGGGACAGGTCAGAATCAGCCCCAGCATTTT. It encodes CASSLGTGQNQPQHF.

This clone was counted between two and nine times. V and J are TRBV7-2 and TRBJ2-2, with D possibly matching TRBD1 (6 bases). From germline, CDR1 is SGHTA and CDR2 FQGNSA. Trimming stripped 5 bases from V and 4 bases from J, with 17 bases between. The CDR3 totals 16 residues. The CDR3 spells CASSKSGRGGTGELFF. CDR3 bases: TGTGCCAGCAGCAAAAGTGGCAGGGGTGGCACCGGGGAGCTGTTTTTT.

This clone was picked up a small number of times. The rearrangement uses TRBV7-6 and TRBJ1-3; the D is unclear. V shed 4 bases and J shed 0 bases, with 7 bases lying between them. CDR3 size: 14 residues. Germline V CDR1 and CDR2: SGHVS, FNYEAQ. The CDR3 region has the DNA TGTGCCAGCAGCTCCTCGAGCTCTGGAAACACCATATATTTT. This sequence encodes CASSSSSSGNTIYF.

This sequence joins TRBV5-4 and TRBJ2-7; D possibly corresponds to TRBD1 (5 bases). Trimming shortened V by 1 base and J by 2 bases, and 7 bases separated the two germline ends. The germline V gene encodes CDR1 SGHNT and CDR2 YYREEE (reference sequence). The CDR3 has 13 amino acids. CDR3 in amino acids: CASSLRGTYEQYF. CDR3 nucleotide sequence: TGTGCCAGCAGCTTGAGGGGCACCTACGAGCAGTACTTC.

V usage is TRBV6-5 and J usage is TRBJ2-7; TRBD2 aligns across 7 bases. The length of the CDR3 is 14 residues. The V gene's germline CDR1 is MNHEY and CDR2 SVGAGI. The trim removed 6 bases at V and 1 base at J, leaving 6 bases unmatched. The CDR3 sequence: CASSSGLGSYEQYF. The CDR3 DNA follows: TGTGCCAGCAGCTCCGGACTAGGATCCTACGAGCAGTACTTC.